This TCR beta chain was obtained from a study of blood T cell repertoires in COVID-19. The method was immunoSEQ multiplex PCR; TCRdb's version includes in-frame clones alone and lacks a portion of them. The sample lists about 51,000 clones; about 88% were seen once. The clonotype comes from a man in his sixties with acute or convalescent COVID-19. Sequencing input: peripheral blood.

CDR3 nucleotides: TGTGCCAGTAGTCCAGACAGGACCTATGGCTACACCTTC. Residues: CASSPDRTYGYTF. This chain connects TRBV19 to TRBJ1-2; maybe TRBD1 (6 bases). Germline loops: CDR1 LNHDA, CDR2 SQIVND (reference sequence). The CDR3 has 13 amino acids. Trimming removed 5 bases from V and 4 bases from J, with 11 bases in between.